Below are 10 T cell receptor beta chains sequenced from a single sample in a study of T cells in Graves' hyperthyroidism and ophthalmopathy. Amplified TCR beta CDR3 regions came from RNA transcripts. RT-PCR in the first round (using the HTBI primer set) targeted the TCR CDR3. TCRdb itself ran the multiplex PCR reads through MiXCR, one entry per CDR3 protein. There are 350,000 or so distinct CDR3 sequences in the sample; 21% occur only once, and 50% to 65% lies in the top ten. The sequenced material came from blood. Every receptor here comes from a woman in her forties or fifties with Graves' hyperthyroidism.

This clonotype was counted at least ten times. V usage is TRBV28 and J usage is TRBJ1-5; the match to TRBD1 covers 7 bases. This CDR3 spans 14 amino acids. After removal of 3 bases from V and 5 bases from J, the junction contained 4 bases not matched to a gene. Germline V CDR1 and CDR2: MDHEN, SYDVKM. The CDR3 here is CASSFSGGHQPQHF. Written as DNA, the CDR3 is TGTGCCAGCAGTTTCTCAGGGGGTCATCAGCCCCAGCATTTT.

The table lists this clonotype with many counts. The rearrangement links TRBV6-1 to TRBJ1-1; D is uncertain. The CDR3 length is 14 residues. Trimming took 5 bases from V and 0 from J, leaving 10 bases between them. In germline, CDR1 is MNHNS, CDR2 SASEGT. The DNA of the CDR3 is TGTGCCAGCAGTTCCCAGAACATGAACACTGAAGCTTTCTTT. This codes for CASSSQNMNTEAFF.

This clonotype came up many times. V gene TRBV24-1 combines with J gene TRBJ2-3; D might be TRBD1 or TRBD2, each matching 6 bases. The germline V gene encodes CDR1 KGHDR and CDR2 SFDVKD. Trimming cost V 0 bases and J 3 bases, with 15 bases left between them. There are 17 residues in the CDR3. DNA for the CDR3: TGTGCCACCAGTGATTTGAATATGGGGGGCATAACAGATACGCAGTATTTT. Residues: CATSDLNMGGITDTQYF.

This chain joins TRBV10-2 and TRBJ1-6; tentative D call: TRBD1 (5 bases). CDR3 length: 18 amino acids. V was shortened by 4 bases and J by 9 bases, with 25 bases between the two germline ends. From germline, CDR1 is WSHSY and CDR2 SAAADI. CDR3 nucleotide sequence: TGCGCCAGCAGTGGAGGTCTGGGACCAGCCTCACGGGGTTCACCCCTCCACTTT. Translated: CASSGGLGPASRGSPLHF.

This clonotype has only a few counts. The chain couples TRBV28 to TRBJ1-2, with a tentative D call TRBD1 (5 bases). The ends were cut back, 7 bases at V and 2 bases at J, with 20 bases in the middle. CDR3 length: 16 residues. Germline lookup yields CDR1 MDHEN and CDR2 SYDVKM. Here the CDR3 reads CASKGANPGQNYGYTF. DNA for the CDR3: TGTGCCAGCAAAGGGGCAAACCCAGGGCAAAACTATGGCTACACCTTC.

In this sample, this clonotype turned up many times. The V gene is TRBV28, the J gene TRBJ2-7; TRBD2 matches at 7 bases. Germline-derived CDR1 and CDR2 are MDHEN and SYDVKM. This CDR3 is 15 amino acids long. Trimming removed 6 bases from V and 1 base from J; junction bases left unmatched: 9. This CDR3 is CASSPWASGSYEQYF. The DNA of the CDR3 is TGTGCCAGCAGCCCCTGGGCTAGCGGATCCTACGAGCAGTACTTC.

The CDR3 protein is CASSLIGKGSSPLHF. Here the CDR3 DNA reads TGTGCCAGCAGTTTAATCGGTAAAGGTAGTTCACCCCTCCACTTT. The genes are TRBV28 and TRBJ1-6; D remains unclear. This CDR3 spans 15 amino acids. V lost 2 bases and J lost 9, with 14 bases in between. Germline V gene data show CDR1 as MDHEN and CDR2 as SYDVKM.

This clonotype was detected a few times. In nucleotides, the CDR3 is TGTGCCATCAGTGAGTCCGGGCGGGGGGACAACACCGGGGAGCTGTTTTTT. As protein: CAISESGRGDNTGELFF. The V and J genes are TRBV10-3 and TRBJ2-2; 8 positions match TRBD2. Germline CDR1 ENHRY, CDR2 SYGVKD. The length of the CDR3 is 17 residues. The junction had 5 bases not matched to a gene; V was cut back by 0 bases and J by 2 bases.

The genes are TRBV24-1 and TRBJ2-5, with D hard to call. V was clipped by 7 bases and J by 1 base, with 9 bases between them. Germline V gene lookup returns CDR1 KGHDR and CDR2 SFDVKD. The CDR3 has 13 residues. The CDR3 protein is CATRDVLQETQYF. In nucleotides, the CDR3 is TGTGCCACCAGGGACGTACTCCAAGAGACCCAGTACTTC.

This clonotype was picked up a small number of times. The rearrangement joins TRBV5-1 to TRBJ1-3; no reliable D call. The CDR3 spans 15 residues. The germline V and J ends were trimmed by 4 bases and 2 bases, with 13 bases remaining between them. Germline V lookup: CDR1 SGHRS, CDR2 YFSETQ. CDR3 in amino acids: CASSRETGTGNTIYF. As DNA, the CDR3 is TGCGCCAGCAGCCGCGAGACTGGGACTGGAAACACCATATATTTT.